What follows are 18 T cell receptor beta chains derived from one specimen sequenced in a study of blood T cell repertoires in COVID-19. Method: immunoSEQ multiplex PCR; TCRdb's copy keeps in-frame clones and lacks some. The repertoire has about 410,000 clones, 90% of them found once; the top ten carry about 0.63%. The sequenced material came from PBMCs or T cells enriched from blood (not recorded which). The receptors were sampled from a young man who had recovered from COVID-19.

The V gene is TRBV5-4, the J gene TRBJ2-1; 8 positions match TRBD1. The CDR3 length is 17 residues. Unmatched junction bases numbered 17, after V lost 4 bases and J lost 8 bases. Germline CDR1 SGHNT, CDR2 YYREEE (reference sequence). In nucleotides, the CDR3 is TGTGCCAGCAGCAGGATCGCCGGGACAGGATACAGGGATGAGCAGTTCTTC. Translating it yields CASSRIAGTGYRDEQFF. The whole variable domain, filled in from reference TRBV5-4 and TRBJ2-1, reads ETGVTQSPTHLIKTRGQQVTLRCSSQSGHNTVSWYQQALGQGPQFIFQYYREEENGRGNFPPRFSGLQFPNYSSELNVNALELDDSALYLCASSRIAGTGYRDEQFFGPGTRLTVL.

The chain is built from TRBV19 and TRBJ2-7; possible D gene TRBD1, 6 bases. From germline, CDR1 is LNHDA and CDR2 SQIVND (reference sequence). V was cut by 1 base and J by 2 bases, with 21 bases left in between. The CDR3 is 18 amino acids. The CDR3 DNA is TGTGCCAGTAGTATAGGCCACTGGGGGCGCGCCCTTCCCTACGAGCAGTACTTC. This encodes CASSIGHWGRALPYEQYF. Drawing the rest from reference TRBV19 and TRBJ2-7, the complete variable domain is DGGITQSPKYLFRKEGQNVTLSCEQNLNHDAMYWYRQDPGQGLRLIYYSQIVNDFQKGDIAEGYSVSREKKESFPLTVTSAQKNPTAFYLCASSIGHWGRALPYEQYFGPGTRLTVT.

The chain recombines TRBV6-5 with TRBJ1-3, with D unresolved. Germline values: CDR1 MNHEY, CDR2 SVGAGI. V was pared by 7 bases and J by 2 bases, with 12 bases between. This CDR3 is 14 amino acids long. The CDR3 bases are TGTGCCAGCATCCCCCCGGGTGCTGGAAACACCATATATTTT. It specifies CASIPPGAGNTIYF.

This sequence joins TRBV19 and TRBJ1-5; perhaps TRBD1 as D (5 bases). Germline V gives CDR1 LNHDA, CDR2 SQIVND (reference sequence). V shed 7 bases and J shed 0 bases, with 10 bases lying between them. This CDR3 has 14 residues. CDR3 sequence: CASMTDYSNQPQHF. DNA for the CDR3: TGTGCCAGTATGACAGATTATAGCAATCAGCCCCAGCATTTT.

This clone has a single count. The chain uses TRBV11-2 and TRBJ2-1, with TRBD2 identical over 8 bases. V lost 1 base to trimming and J lost 8 bases; unmatched junction nucleotides: 10. Germline V CDR1 and CDR2: SGHAT, FQNNGV. The CDR3 loop spans 16 amino acids. The CDR3 nucleotides are TGTGCCAGCAGCTTAGGGTGGGTAGCGGGAACAGATGAGCAGTTCTTC. Amino acid sequence: CASSLGWVAGTDEQFF.

The rearrangement uses TRBV11-2 and TRBJ1-2, with D hard to call. This CDR3 is 15 amino acids long. Trimming removed 5 bases at V and 4 bases at J, with 17 bases between. The V gene's germline CDR1 is SGHAT and CDR2 FQNNGV. DNA of the CDR3: TGTGCCAGCAGCCCGCGAGGTGCGACTCCCTATGGCTACACCTTC. As protein: CASSPRGATPYGYTF.

In its sample, this clone was seen once. The V and J genes are TRBV28 and TRBJ2-1; 8 bases agree with TRBD2. The CDR3 contains 15 residues. V trimming: 7 bases; J trimming: 5 bases; junction bases outside the gene matches: 10. The germline gives CDR1 MDHEN, CDR2 SYDVKM. CDR3 nucleotide sequence: TGTGCCAGCATAGCCCCGGGACTAGGTCACAATGAGCAGTTCTTC. It codes for CASIAPGLGHNEQFF.

CDR3: CASRLSTSGRAGELFF. The CDR3 DNA reads TGTGCCAGCAGACTCAGCACTAGCGGGAGGGCCGGGGAGCTGTTTTTT. The V call is TRBV7-2, the J call TRBJ2-2; 13 nucleotides match TRBD2. This CDR3 comprises 16 residues. V was pared by 6 bases and J by 6 bases, with 7 bases of the junction left unmatched. The germline gives CDR1 SGHTA, CDR2 FQGNSA.

The chain couples TRBV14 to TRBJ2-4, with D unresolved. V shed 4 bases and J shed 2 bases, with 18 bases lying between them. This CDR3 region has 17 residues. Germline V CDR1 and CDR2: SGHDN, FVKESK. CDR3: CASSPSYWKRPKNIQYF. CDR3 nucleotides: TGTGCCAGCAGCCCCTCATATTGGAAGCGCCCCAAAAACATTCAGTACTTC.

The chain uses TRBV30 and TRBJ1-6; possible D gene TRBD1, 6 bases. Germline lookup yields CDR1 GTSNPN and CDR2 SVGIG (reference sequence). V was clipped by 2 bases and J by 10 bases, with 12 bases between them. The CDR3 consists of 13 residues. The CDR3 DNA reads as TGTGCCTGGAGTTCATTAAGGGGGTCACCCCTCCACTTT. Translation gives CAWSSLRGSPLHF.

The CDR3 protein is CASSLQASDTQYF. The CDR3 DNA is TGTGCCAGCAGCCTACAAGCGTCAGATACGCAGTATTTT. The chain carries TRBV27 and TRBJ2-3; no firm D call. V was shortened by 6 bases and J by 4 bases, with 11 bases between the two germline ends. CDR3 size: 13 residues. Germline V gene data show CDR1 as MNHEY and CDR2 as SMNVEV (reference sequence).

V is TRBV24-1 and J is TRBJ1-5; D unclear. The CDR3 length is 13 residues. The V gene lost 4 bases and the J gene lost 9 bases, with 12 bases spanning the gap. CDR1 is KGHDR and CDR2 is SFDVKD in the germline V gene. CDR3 in amino acids: CATSESASRPQHF. In DNA, the CDR3 is TGTGCCACCAGTGAGAGCGCCTCACGGCCCCAGCATTTT.

This clone was found a few times. The chain combines TRBV28 with TRBJ2-7, with 10 nucleotides matching TRBD2. The V segment lost 5 bases and the J segment 6 bases; nucleotides outside the gene matches: 10. The CDR3 spans 15 residues. Germline V lookup: CDR1 MDHEN, CDR2 SYDVKM. The CDR3 loop reads CASSGASGSLSEQYF. CDR3 bases: TGTGCCAGCAGTGGGGCTAGCGGGAGTCTTTCCGAGCAGTACTTC.

The V gene is TRBV7-9, the J gene TRBJ2-6; 8 positions agree with TRBD1. The CDR3 runs 20 residues. Germline V gene sequence: CDR1 SEHNR, CDR2 FQNEAQ (reference sequence). J was trimmed by 0 bases and V by 7 bases; bases with no gene match: 17. CDR3 protein: CASTTLYDRGPSSGANVLTF. CDR3 nucleotide sequence: TGTGCCAGCACCACCCTTTACGACAGGGGTCCAAGCTCTGGGGCCAACGTCCTGACTTTC. The whole variable domain, remainder taken from reference TRBV7-9 and TRBJ2-6, is DTGVSQNPRHKITKRGQNVTFRCDPISEHNRLYWYRQTLGQGPEFLTYFQNEAQLEKSRLLSDRFSAERPKGSFSTLEIQRTEQGDSAMYLCASTTLYDRGPSSGANVLTFGAGSRLTVL.

V usage is TRBV3-1 (or the pseudogene TRBV3-2) and J usage is TRBJ1-3, with D unresolved. The CDR3 spans 15 residues. From germline, CDR1 is LGHDT and CDR2 YNNKEL (reference sequence). Trimming stripped 0 bases from V and 7 bases from J, with 13 bases between. The chain's CDR3 is CASSQDPAVRNTIYF. CDR3 coding DNA: TGTGCCAGCAGCCAAGATCCGGCGGTTAGGAACACCATATATTTT.

The chain employs TRBV7-8 and TRBJ1-5; tentative D call: TRBD1 (5 bases). This CDR3 region has 14 residues. Germline CDR1 reads SGHVS; CDR2 reads FQNEAQ. V shed 4 bases and J shed 6 bases, with 13 bases lying between them. For the CDR3, the DNA is TGTGCCAGCAGCTCCTCGGGAGGGACTCAGCCCCAGCATTTT. This translates into CASSSSGGTQPQHF. Full variable domain (remainder filled in from reference TRBV7-8 and TRBJ1-5): GAGVSQSPRYKVAKRGQDVALRCDPISGHVSLFWYQQALGQGPEFLTYFQNEAQLDKSGLPSDRFFAERPEGSVSTLKIQRTQQEDSAVYLCASSSSGGTQPQHFGDGTRLSIL.

This rearrangement joins TRBV14 to TRBJ2-5; TRBD1 is a possible D gene (6 bases). Germline V lookup: CDR1 SGHDN, CDR2 FVKESK. There are 12 residues in the CDR3. Trimming removed 6 bases from V and 7 bases from J, with 12 bases in between. The CDR3 DNA reads TGTGCCAGCAGTGGGGGCGAAAGGACCCAGTACTTC. The encoded protein is CASSGGERTQYF.

CDR3 nucleotides: TGCGCCAGCAGCCGGAGAGAGACAGACGAAGAGCAGTACTTC. Its translation: CASSRRETDEEQYF. The V and J genes are TRBV5-1 and TRBJ2-7; D perhaps matches TRBD1 (5 bases). Trimming took 4 bases from V and 7 from J, leaving 18 bases between them. The length of the CDR3 is 14 residues. Per germline, CDR1 SGHRS and CDR2 YFSETQ.